This T cell receptor (beta chain) was captured by sequencing in a study of T cell repertoires in cytomegalovirus infection. Study at large: CMV infection plus the matching HLA type was flagged by public TCR beta signatures.

General study findings and limits: HLA-C-restricted CMV-specific TCR beta clonotypes were dominant in the ex vivo response. Accumulated public TCR beta family frequency recognized individuals carrying CMV together with the relevant HLA.

TCRdb reprocessed the reads with MiXCR, giving one entry per CDR3 protein. This table holds 250,000 to 300,000 distinct CDR3 sequences, roughly 24% found once. In its sample, this clonotype was seen a few times. Its antigen is not known. This CDR3 contains 15 residues. The V segment lost 7 bases and the J segment 1 base; nucleotides outside the gene matches: 6. Germline CDR1 and CDR2: SGHAT and FQNNGV. Sequencing was carried out using PBMCs. The chain links TRBV11-2 to TRBJ2-5, with 10 bases matching TRBD2. This TCR derives from a human donor in good health (CMV status not recorded). Some clones in this sample may be carry-over from other donors' samples. In DNA form, the CDR3 reads TGTGCCAGCACCGTTAGCGGGGGGCCCCAAGAGACCCAGTACTTC. Its protein is CASTVSGGPQETQYF.